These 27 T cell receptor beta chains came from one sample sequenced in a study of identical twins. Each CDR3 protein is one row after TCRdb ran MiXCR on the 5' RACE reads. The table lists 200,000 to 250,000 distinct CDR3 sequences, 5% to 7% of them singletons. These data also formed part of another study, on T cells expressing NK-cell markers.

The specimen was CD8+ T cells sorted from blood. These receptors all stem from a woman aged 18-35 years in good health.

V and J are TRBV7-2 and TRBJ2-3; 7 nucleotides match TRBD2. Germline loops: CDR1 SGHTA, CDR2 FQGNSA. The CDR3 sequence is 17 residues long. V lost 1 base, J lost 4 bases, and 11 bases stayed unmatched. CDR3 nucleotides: TGTGCCAGCAGCTTAGTTGCGGGAGCTATGATATCAGATACGCAGTATTTT. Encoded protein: CASSLVAGAMISDTQYF.

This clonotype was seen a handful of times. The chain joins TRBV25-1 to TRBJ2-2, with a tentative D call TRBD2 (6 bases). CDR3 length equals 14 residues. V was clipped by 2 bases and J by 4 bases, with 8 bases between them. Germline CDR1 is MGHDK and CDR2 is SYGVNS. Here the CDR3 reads CASSEGGFTGELFF. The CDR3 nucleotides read TGTGCCAGCAGTGAAGGAGGGTTCACCGGGGAGCTGTTTTTT.

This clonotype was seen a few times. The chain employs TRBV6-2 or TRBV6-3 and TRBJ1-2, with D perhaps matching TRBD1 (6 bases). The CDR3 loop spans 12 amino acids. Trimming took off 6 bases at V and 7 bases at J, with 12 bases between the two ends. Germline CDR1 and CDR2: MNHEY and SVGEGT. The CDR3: CASSYTGTGYTF. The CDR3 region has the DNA TGTGCCAGCAGCTATACAGGGACTGGCTACACCTTC.

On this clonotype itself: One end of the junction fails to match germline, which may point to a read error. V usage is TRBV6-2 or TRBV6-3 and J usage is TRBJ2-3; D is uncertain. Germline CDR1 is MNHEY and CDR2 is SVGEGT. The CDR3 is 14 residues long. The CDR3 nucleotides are TGTGACAGCAGCCCCGCCCGGTGGACAGATACGCAGTATTTT. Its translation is CDSSPARWTDTQYF.

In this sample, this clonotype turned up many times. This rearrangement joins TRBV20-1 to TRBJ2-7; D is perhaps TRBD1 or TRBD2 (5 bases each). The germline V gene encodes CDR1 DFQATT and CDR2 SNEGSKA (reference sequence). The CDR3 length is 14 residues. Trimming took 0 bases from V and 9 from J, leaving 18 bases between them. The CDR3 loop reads CSARDTGTVIVQYF. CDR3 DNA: TGCAGTGCTAGAGATACCGGGACGGTGATTGTGCAGTACTTC.

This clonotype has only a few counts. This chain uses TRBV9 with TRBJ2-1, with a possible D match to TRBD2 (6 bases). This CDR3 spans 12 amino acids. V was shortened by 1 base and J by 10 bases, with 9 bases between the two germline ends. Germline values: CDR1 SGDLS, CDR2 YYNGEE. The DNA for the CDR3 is TGTGCCAGCAGCGTAAGTAGCGGAGAGCAGTTCTTC. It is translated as CASSVSSGEQFF.

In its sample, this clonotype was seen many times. CDR3 protein: CASSPGGTAGYTF. In DNA form, the CDR3 reads TGTGCCAGCAGCCCAGGCGGCACAGCCGGCTACACCTTC. The gene calls are TRBV7-6 and TRBJ1-2; D uncertain. This CDR3 has 13 residues. CDR1 and CDR2 (germline): SGHVS, FNYEAQ. Trimming stripped 5 bases from V and 8 bases from J, with 15 bases between.

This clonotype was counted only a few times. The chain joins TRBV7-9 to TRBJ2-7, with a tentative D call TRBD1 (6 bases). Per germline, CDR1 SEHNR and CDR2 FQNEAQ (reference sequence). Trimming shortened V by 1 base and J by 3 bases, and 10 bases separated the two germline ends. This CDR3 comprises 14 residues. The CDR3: CASSLENRVYEQYF. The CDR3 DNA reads TGTGCCAGCAGCTTAGAAAACAGGGTCTACGAGCAGTACTTC.

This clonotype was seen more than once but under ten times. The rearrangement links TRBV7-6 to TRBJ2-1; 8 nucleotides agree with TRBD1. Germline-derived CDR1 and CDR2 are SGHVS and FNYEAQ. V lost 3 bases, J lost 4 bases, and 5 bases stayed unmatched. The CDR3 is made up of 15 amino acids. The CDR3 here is CASSFRTGFYNEQFF. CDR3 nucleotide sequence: TGTGCCAGCAGCTTCCGGACAGGGTTTTACAATGAGCAGTTCTTC.

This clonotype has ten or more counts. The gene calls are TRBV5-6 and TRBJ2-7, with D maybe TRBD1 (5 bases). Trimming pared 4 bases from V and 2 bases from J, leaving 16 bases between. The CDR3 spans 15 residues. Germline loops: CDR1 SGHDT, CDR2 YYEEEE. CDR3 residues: CASSHLSQGTYEQYF. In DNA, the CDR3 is TGTGCCAGCAGCCACCTTTCGCAGGGTACCTACGAGCAGTACTTC. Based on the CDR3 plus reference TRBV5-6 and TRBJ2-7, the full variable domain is DAGVTQSPTHLIKTRGQQVTLRCSPKSGHDTVSWYQQALGQGPQFIFQYYEEEERQRGNFPDRFSGHQFPNYSSELNVNALLLGDSALYLCASSHLSQGTYEQYFGPGTRLTVT.

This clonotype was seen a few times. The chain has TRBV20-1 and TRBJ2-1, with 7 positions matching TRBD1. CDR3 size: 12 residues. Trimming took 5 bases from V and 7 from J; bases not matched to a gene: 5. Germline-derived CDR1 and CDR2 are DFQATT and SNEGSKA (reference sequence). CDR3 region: CSAPQQGNEQFF. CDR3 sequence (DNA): TGCAGTGCTCCCCAACAGGGGAATGAGCAGTTCTTC.

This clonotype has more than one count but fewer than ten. CDR3 amino acids: CSVEDPISSDTQYF. CDR3 nucleotides: TGCAGCGTTGAAGATCCGATCTCCTCGGATACGCAGTATTTT. The rearrangement links TRBV29-1 to TRBJ2-3; no clear D gene. Germline CDR1 is SQVTM and CDR2 is ANQGSEA. The CDR3 length is 14 residues. Trimming left V 0 bases short and J 6 bases short, with 13 bases between.

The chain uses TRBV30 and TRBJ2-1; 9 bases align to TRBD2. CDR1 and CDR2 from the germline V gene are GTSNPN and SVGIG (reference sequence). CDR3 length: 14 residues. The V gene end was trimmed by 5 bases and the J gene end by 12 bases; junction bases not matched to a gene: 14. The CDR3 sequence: CAWAPLAGPMGQFF. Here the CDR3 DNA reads TGTGCCTGGGCCCCACTAGCGGGCCCCATGGGGCAGTTCTTC. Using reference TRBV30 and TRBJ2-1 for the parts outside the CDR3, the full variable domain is SQTIHQWPATLVQPVGSPLSLECTVEGTSNPNLYWYRQAAGRGLQLLFYSVGIGQISSEVPQNLSASRPQDRQFILSSKKLLLSDSGFYLCAWAPLAGPMGQFFGPGTRLTVL.

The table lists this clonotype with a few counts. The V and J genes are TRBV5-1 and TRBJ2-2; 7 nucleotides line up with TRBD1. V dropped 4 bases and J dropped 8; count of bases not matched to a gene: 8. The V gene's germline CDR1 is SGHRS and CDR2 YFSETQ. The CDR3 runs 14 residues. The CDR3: CASSPAGGTGELFF. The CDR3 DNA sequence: TGCGCCAGCAGCCCCGCAGGGGGAACTGGGGAGCTGTTTTTT.

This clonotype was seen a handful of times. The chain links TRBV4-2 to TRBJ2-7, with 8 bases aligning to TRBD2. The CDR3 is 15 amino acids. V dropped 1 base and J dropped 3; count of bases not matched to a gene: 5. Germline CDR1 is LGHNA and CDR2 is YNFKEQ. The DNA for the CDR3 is TGTGCCAGCAGCCAAGTAGACGGGGGGGGCTACGAGCAGTACTTC. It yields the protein CASSQVDGGGYEQYF.

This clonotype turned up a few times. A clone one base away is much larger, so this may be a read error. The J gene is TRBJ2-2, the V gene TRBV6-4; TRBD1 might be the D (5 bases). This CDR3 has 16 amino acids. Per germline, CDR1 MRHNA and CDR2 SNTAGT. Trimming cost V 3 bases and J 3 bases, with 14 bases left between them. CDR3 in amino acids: CASSESWGLDTGELFF. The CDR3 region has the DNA TGTGCCAGCAGTGAAAGCTGGGGCCTTGACACCGGGGAGCTGTTTTTT.

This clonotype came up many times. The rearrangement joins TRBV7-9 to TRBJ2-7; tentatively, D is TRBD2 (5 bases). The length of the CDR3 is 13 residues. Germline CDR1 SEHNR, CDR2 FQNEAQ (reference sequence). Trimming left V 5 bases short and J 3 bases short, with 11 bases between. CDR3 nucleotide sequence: TGTGCCAGCAGCAGCGGTTGGCTCTACGAGCAGTACTTC. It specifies CASSSGWLYEQYF.

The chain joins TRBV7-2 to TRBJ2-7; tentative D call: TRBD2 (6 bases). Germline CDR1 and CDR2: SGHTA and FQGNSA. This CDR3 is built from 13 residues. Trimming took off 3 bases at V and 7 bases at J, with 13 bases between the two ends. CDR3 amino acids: CASSLGLGREQYF. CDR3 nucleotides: TGTGCCAGCAGCTTGGGACTGGGGAGGGAGCAGTACTTC.

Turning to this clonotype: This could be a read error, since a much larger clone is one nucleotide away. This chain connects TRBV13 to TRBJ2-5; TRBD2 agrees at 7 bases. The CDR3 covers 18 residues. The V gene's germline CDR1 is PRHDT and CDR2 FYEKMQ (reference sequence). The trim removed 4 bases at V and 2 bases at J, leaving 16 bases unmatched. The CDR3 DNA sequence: TGTGCCAGCAGCTCAGGACTAGTGGGAGACTCTCAACAAGAGACCCAGTACTTC. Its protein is CASSSGLVGDSQQETQYF.

The DNA for the CDR3 is TGCGCCAGCAGCTTCCGGGGGGGGGCTCCTCACAATGAGCAGTTCTTC. Protein product: CASSFRGGAPHNEQFF. The chain recombines TRBV5-1 with TRBJ2-1, with TRBD2 matching 8 bases. This CDR3 has 16 residues. Losses at the gene ends were 2 bases for V and 5 bases for J; bases not matched to a gene: 9. Germline V gives CDR1 SGHRS, CDR2 YFSETQ.

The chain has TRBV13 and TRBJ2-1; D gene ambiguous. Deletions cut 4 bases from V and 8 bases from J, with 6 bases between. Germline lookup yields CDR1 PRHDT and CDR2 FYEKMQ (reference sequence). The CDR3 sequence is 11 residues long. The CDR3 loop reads CASSSKDEQFF. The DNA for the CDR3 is TGTGCCAGCAGCTCAAAGGATGAGCAGTTCTTC.

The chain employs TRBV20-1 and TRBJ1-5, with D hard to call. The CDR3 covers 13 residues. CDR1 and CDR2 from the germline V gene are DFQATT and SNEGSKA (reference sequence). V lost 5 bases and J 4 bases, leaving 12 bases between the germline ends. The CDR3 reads CSAPPDINQPQHF. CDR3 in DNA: TGCAGTGCTCCGCCCGACATTAATCAGCCCCAGCATTTT.

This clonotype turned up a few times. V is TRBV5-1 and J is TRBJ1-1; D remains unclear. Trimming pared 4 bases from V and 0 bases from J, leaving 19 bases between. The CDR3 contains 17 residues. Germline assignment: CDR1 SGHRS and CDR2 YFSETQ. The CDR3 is CASSPRWRALLNTEAFF. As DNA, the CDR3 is TGCGCCAGCAGCCCCCGTTGGAGGGCACTCCTGAACACTGAAGCTTTCTTT.

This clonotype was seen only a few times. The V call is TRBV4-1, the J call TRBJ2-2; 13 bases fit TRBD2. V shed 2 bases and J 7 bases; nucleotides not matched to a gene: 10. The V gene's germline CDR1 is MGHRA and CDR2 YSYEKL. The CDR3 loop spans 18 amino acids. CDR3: CASSQTAGLAGAGGELFF. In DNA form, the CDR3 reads TGCGCCAGCAGCCAAACCGCCGGACTAGCGGGGGCAGGCGGGGAGCTGTTTTTT.

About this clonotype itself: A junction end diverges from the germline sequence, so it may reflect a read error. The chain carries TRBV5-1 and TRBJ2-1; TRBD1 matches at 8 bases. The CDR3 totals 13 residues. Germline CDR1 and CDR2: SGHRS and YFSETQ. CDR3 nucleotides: TGCGCCTGCAGCTTGCAGGGGGCTGAGGAGCAGTTCTTC. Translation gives CACSLQGAEEQFF.

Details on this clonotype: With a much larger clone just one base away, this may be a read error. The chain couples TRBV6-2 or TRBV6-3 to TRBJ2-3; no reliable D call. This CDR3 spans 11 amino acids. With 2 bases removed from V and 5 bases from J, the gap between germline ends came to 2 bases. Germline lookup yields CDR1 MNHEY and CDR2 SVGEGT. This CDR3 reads CASSYQDTQYF. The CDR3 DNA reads TGTGCCAGCAGTTACCAAGATACGCAGTATTTT.

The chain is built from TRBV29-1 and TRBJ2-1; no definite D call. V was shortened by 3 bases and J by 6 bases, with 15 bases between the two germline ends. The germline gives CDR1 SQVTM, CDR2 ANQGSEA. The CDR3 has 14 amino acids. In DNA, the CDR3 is TGCAGCGTTGATCTGCACGTCTTGGGCAATGAGCAGTTCTTC. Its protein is CSVDLHVLGNEQFF.